The clone carrying this T cell receptor beta chain turned up a few times. The antigen is undetermined. TCRdb analysed the 5' RACE reads with MiXCR anew, one entry per CDR3 protein. The table records 700,000 to 1,000,000 distinct CDR3 sequences, about an eighth of them present only once. This sample stems from a study of CD8 T cells in ankylosing spondylitis. Study results and limitations: According to the report, clones linked to the disease were significantly enriched in matched synovial fluid samples taken from ankylosing spondylitis patients. Some of these motif variants have turned up before, in reports on reactive arthritis synovial fluid and blood. A TCR beta motif made of 7 to 9 highly homologous variants seemed typical of ankylosing spondylitis blood.

This CDR3 has 15 amino acids. Germline loops: CDR1 SGHAT, CDR2 FQNNGV. V lost 3 bases and J 2 bases, leaving 10 bases between the germline ends. V is TRBV11-2 and J is TRBJ2-2; the D is unclear. This TCR came from a male donor with ankylosing spondylitis. Sequencing was done on a sample of blood, either unsorted or a sorted T cell fraction (not recorded which). The CDR3 nucleotides read TGTGCCAGCAGCTTCTCACTATCCAACACCGGGGAGCTGTTTTTT. Its translation: CASSFSLSNTGELFF.